This T cell receptor (beta chain) was profiled in a study of T-cell memory formation after mild COVID-19 (dated by TCRdb to the early 2020s). Some background on the complete study: TCR sequence clusters from the two donors were found to be largely donor specific. In two donors, T-cell clones that expanded and contracted after mild COVID-19 were followed by sequencing TCRalpha and TCRbeta repertoires longitudinally. The cohort comprised two young, previously healthy adult volunteers, one female and one male. What the work shows at the level of the full study, not this receptor alone: Contracting CD4+ clones turned up mainly in the CM and EM memory subsets, whereas EMRA was where CD8+ clones were enriched. From day 15 to 85, contracting clones showed balanced CD4/CD8 phenotypes, whereas a second wave of clones that expanded from day 15 to 37 leaned towards CD4+. Some responding clones were detected in pre-infection memory, which suggested that pre-existing cross-reactive memory T cells had joined the SARS-CoV-2 response. The study included only a couple of mild cases, and larger cohorts that include severe cases with pre-infection samples were judged to be necessary. SARS-CoV-2 specificity of the second-wave clones peaking on day 37 was not confirmed.

This clonotype was seen at least ten times. Its antigen is still unknown. It has no much larger one-base neighbor in the sample; base qualities were not kept. Looking up the germline V gene yields CDR1 SGHTS and CDR2 YDEGEE. From its cysteine to its valine, the CDR3 spans 13 amino acids. The DNA shown is the 39-base CDR3, in frame from base 1. V loses 4 bases, J loses 2 bases, and the germline ends lie 10 bases apart. Sequenced on an Illumina NovaSeq 6000. TCRalpha and TCRbeta cDNA libraries were constructed by 5'RACE with constant-segment primers, with sample barcodes and unique molecular identifiers being introduced. RNA was extracted from every sample with Trizol reagent. Libraries were amplified in two PCR steps, with a second sample barcode and Illumina TruSeq adapters added in the second step. The libraries were sequenced on an Illumina NovaSeq using 2 x 150 bp paired-end reads. On the authors' methods: Demultiplexing of reads and collapsing into UMI-guided consensus sequences were performed with migec v1.2.7. Using mixcr v2.1.11, the UMI consensuses were aligned to TRA and TRB V and J templates and assembled into clonotypes. A clonotype was counted as expanded or contracted only when both edgeR and NoisET called the clonotype significant, with the noise models trained on biological replicates. For edgeR calls, the cutoffs were a false discovery rate-adjusted p below 0.01 and a log2 fold-change threshold of 1. As an exploratory analysis of dynamics, max-normalized trajectories of the 1000 most abundant clonotypes were examined with PCA combined with hierarchical clustering. Each responding clone was given a CD4 or CD8 phenotype based on the CD4+ and CD8+ repertoires, which had been sequenced separately. The public reads were quality trimmed at Q25 with fastp and then assembled into clones with MiXCR by TCRdb, keeping productive beta chains. One record per CDR3 amino acid sequence lists the most common genes and DNA. In this record, the V and J calls reflect TCRdb's handling and not the investigators' own analysis. This sample lists hundreds of thousands of distinct CDR3 sequences; roughly 15% were detected once. The ten biggest clones cover about 22% of the sample.

Ficoll-Paque density gradient centrifugation was used to isolate PBMCs. Recombination linked TRBV5-8 to TRBJ2-7; the D gene cannot be resolved reliably. The sequence was obtained from a man younger than 30 who had mild COVID-19 (a few samples of this study predate the infection). The sample titles of this study are shuffled in the database, so cell type and time point are left out; the donor was told from shared clones. The source material was PBMCs or a T cell subset sorted from them (not recorded which). CDR3 region: CASSGRTTYEQYV. The nucleotide sequence is TGTGCCAGCAGCGGAAGGACCACCTACGAGCAGTACGTC.